Listed below are T cell receptor beta chains from one sample, sequenced in a study of T cell changes during pregnancy in multiple sclerosis. Some clones are missing from TCRdb's copy, which holds only in-frame ones; the method was immunoSEQ multiplex PCR. This sample carries approximately 60,000 clones, around 94% of them seen once, and the ten largest clones take about 3%. Source: CD8+ T cells from peripheral blood mononuclear cells, taken in the third trimester of pregnancy. The origin of the receptors is a female donor with multiple sclerosis, enrolled in a pregnancy study. The CDR3 runs from the conserved cysteine through the conserved F or W.

TRBV29-1	TRBJ2-2	CSVEGTGVTGELFF
TRBV30	TRBJ1-5	CAWSPGQGGQPQHF
TRBV10-1	TRBJ2-7	CASSPKIGTSAEQYF
TRBV25-1	TRBJ2-1	CASNAGGLDEQFF
TRBV7-8	TRBJ2-1	CASSRYQGAGYNEQFF
TRBV3-1/TRBV3-2	TRBJ2-1	CASKNEQFF
TRBV7-9	TRBJ2-5	CASRDRQETQYF
TRBV13	TRBJ2-3	CASSFPSSGTPTDTQYF
TRBV5-6	TRBJ1-1	CASSGDRGGTEAFF
TRBV2	TRBJ2-2	CASSDGERETGGELFF
TRBV5-6	TRBJ2-7	CASERGLAGIYEQYF
TRBV5-4	TRBJ2-3	CASSYSGTSIQYF
TRBV6-1	TRBJ1-2	CASIHWGQGYGYTF
TRBV2	TRBJ2-7	CASRGQADEQYF
TRBV28	TRBJ2-7	CASSLDSLGGEQYF